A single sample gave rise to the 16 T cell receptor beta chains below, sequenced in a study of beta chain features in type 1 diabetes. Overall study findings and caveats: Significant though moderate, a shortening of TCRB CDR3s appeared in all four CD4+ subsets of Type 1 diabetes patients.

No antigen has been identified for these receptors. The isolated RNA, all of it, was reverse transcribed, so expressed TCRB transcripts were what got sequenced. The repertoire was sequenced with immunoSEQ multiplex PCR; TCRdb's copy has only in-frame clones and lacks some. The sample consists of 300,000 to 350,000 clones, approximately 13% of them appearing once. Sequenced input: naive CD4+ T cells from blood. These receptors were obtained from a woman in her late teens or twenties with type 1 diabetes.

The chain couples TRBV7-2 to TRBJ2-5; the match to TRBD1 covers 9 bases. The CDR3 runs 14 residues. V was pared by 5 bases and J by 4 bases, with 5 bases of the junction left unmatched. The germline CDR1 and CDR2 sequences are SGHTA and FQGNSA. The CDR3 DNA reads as TGTGCCAGCAGCCCGTGGACAGGGGTAGAGACCCAGTACTTC. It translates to CASSPWTGVETQYF.

CDR3 in amino acids: CASSPWGGRGNEQFF. Written as DNA, the CDR3 is TGTGCCAGCAGCCCCTGGGGCGGGAGGGGTAATGAGCAGTTCTTC. The chain couples TRBV11-2 to TRBJ2-1, with TRBD2 identical over 9 bases. The ends lost 5 bases at V and 7 bases at J; junction bases unmatched: 9. Germline lookup yields CDR1 SGHAT and CDR2 FQNNGV. The CDR3 sequence is 15 residues long.

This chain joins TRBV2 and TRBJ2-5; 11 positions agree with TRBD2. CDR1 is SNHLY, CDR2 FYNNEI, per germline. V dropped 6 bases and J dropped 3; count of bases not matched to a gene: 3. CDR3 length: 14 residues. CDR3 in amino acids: CASSRGLAEETQYF. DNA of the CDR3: TGTGCCAGCAGCAGGGGACTAGCGGAAGAGACCCAGTACTTC. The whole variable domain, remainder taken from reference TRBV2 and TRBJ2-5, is EPEVTQTPSHQVTQMGQEVILRCVPISNHLYFYWYRQILGQKVEFLVSFYNNEISEKSEIFDDQFSVERPDGSNFTLKIRSTKLEDSAMYFCASSRGLAEETQYFGPGTRLLVL.

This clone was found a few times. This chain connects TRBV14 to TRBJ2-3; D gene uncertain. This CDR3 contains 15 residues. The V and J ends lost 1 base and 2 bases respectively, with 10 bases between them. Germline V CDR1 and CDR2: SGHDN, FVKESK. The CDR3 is CASSQVGRLTDTQYF. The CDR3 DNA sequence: TGTGCCAGCAGCCAAGTAGGCAGACTCACAGATACGCAGTATTTT.

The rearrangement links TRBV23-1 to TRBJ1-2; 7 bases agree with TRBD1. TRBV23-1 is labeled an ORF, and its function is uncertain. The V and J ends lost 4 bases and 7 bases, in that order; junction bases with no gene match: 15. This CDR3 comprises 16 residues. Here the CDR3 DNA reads TGCGCCAGCAGTCGTGTCGGATCTCACAGGGGCTGTGGCTACACCTTC. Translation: CASSRVGSHRGCGYTF.

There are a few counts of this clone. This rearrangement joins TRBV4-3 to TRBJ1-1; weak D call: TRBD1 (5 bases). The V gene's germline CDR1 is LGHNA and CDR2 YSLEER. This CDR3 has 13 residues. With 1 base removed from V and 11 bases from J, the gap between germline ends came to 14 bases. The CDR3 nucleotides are TGCGCCAGCAGCCAAGGTCGACGGGGGATGGCTTTCTTT. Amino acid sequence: CASSQGRRGMAFF.

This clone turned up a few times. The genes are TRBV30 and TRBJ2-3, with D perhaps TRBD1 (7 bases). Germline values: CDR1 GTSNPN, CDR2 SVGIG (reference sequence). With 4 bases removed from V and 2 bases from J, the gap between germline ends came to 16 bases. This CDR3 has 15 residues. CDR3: CAWIGGTANTDTQYF. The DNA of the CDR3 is TGTGCCTGGATTGGCGGGACAGCAAACACAGATACGCAGTATTTT.

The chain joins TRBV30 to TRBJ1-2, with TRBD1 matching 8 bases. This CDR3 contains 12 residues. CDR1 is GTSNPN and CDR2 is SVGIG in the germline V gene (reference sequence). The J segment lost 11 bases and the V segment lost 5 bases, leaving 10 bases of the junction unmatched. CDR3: CAWGQGTGVYTF. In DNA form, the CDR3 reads TGTGCCTGGGGCCAGGGGACAGGAGTGTACACCTTC.

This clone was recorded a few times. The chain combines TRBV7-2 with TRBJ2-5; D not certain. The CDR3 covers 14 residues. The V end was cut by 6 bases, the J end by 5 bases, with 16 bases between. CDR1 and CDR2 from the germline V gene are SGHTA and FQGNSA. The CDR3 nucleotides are TGTGCCAGCAGTTTTTCGGGTGGTGCTGAGACCCAGTACTTC. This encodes CASSFSGGAETQYF. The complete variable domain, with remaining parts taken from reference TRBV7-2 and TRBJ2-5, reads GAGVSQSPSNKVTEKGKDVELRCDPISGHTALYWYRQSLGQGLEFLIYFQGNSAPDKSGLPSDRFSAERTGGSVSTLTIQRTQQEDSAVYLCASSFSGGAETQYFGPGTRLLVL.

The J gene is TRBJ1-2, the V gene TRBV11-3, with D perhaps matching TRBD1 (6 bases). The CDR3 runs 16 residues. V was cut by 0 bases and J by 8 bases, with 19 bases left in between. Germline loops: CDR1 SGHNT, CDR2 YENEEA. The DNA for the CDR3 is TGTGCCAGCAGCTTAGATCTAAGGGACACTCCCCGGGGCTACACCTTC. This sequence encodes CASSLDLRDTPRGYTF.

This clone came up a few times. This CDR3 is CASSPSPGNEQFF. The CDR3 region has the DNA TGCGCCAGCAGCCCGTCTCCGGGAAATGAGCAGTTCTTC. The rearrangement joins TRBV5-1 to TRBJ2-1, with a possible D match to TRBD2 (5 bases). The CDR3 covers 13 residues. V lost 4 bases and J 7 bases, leaving 12 bases between the germline ends. The germline CDR1 and CDR2 sequences are SGHRS and YFSETQ.

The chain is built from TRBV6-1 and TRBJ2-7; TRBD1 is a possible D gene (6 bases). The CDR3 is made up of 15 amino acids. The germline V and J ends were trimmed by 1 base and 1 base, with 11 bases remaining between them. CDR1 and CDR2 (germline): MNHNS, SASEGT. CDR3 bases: TGTGCCAGCAGTGAAGTCATAGGACAGTCCTACGAGCAGTACGTC. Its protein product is CASSEVIGQSYEQYV.

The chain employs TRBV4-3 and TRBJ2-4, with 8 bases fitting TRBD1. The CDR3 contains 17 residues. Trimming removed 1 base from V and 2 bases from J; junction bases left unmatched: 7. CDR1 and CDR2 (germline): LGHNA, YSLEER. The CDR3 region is CASSQVGRGLSKNIQYF. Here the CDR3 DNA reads TGCGCCAGCAGCCAAGTTGGCAGGGGGCTGTCCAAAAACATTCAGTACTTC.

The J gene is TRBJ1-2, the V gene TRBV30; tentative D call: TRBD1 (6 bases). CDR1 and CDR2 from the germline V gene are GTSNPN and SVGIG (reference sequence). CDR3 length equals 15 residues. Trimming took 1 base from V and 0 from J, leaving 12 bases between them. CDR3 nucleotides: TGTGCCTGGAGTGATTCCGGGACATCTAACTATGGCTACACCTTC. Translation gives CAWSDSGTSNYGYTF.

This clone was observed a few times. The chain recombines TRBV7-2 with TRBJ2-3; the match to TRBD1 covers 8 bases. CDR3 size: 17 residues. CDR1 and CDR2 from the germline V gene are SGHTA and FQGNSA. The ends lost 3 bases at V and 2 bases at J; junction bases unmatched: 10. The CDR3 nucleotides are TGTGCCAGCAGCTTTCAGGGGGCCCCTACGAACACAGATACGCAGTATTTT. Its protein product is CASSFQGAPTNTDTQYF.

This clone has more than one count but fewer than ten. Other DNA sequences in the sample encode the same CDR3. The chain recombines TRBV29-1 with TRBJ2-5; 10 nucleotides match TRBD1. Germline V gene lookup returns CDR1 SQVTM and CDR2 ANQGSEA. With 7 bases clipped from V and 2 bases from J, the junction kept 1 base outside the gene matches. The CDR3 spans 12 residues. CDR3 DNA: TGCAGCGGGGGACAGGGGCAAGAGACCCAGTACTTC. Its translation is CSGGQGQETQYF.